The 22 T cell receptor beta chains presented below share a single source sample, sequenced in a study of stem cell transplantation in POMP-related autoinflammatory disease. Clones were read by immunoSEQ multiplex PCR, and TCRdb kept only the in-frame ones, dropping some. The data hold tens of thousands of clones, with roughly 93% observed a single time. The input for sequencing was CD4+ T cells from PBMCs, taken after stem cell transplantation. Source of these receptors: a human patient with POMP-related autoinflammation and immune dysregulation (PRAID). Some T cells may originate from the graft donor.

This sequence joins TRBV5-4 and TRBJ2-5; a possible D gene is TRBD1 (5 bases). V lost 0 bases and J lost 2, with 11 bases in between. Per germline, CDR1 SGHNT and CDR2 YYREEE (reference sequence). This CDR3 is built from 15 residues. This CDR3 is CASSLDLRQQETQYF. The DNA of the CDR3 is TGTGCCAGCAGCTTGGATCTACGACAGCAAGAGACCCAGTACTTC. Supplemented by reference TRBV5-4 and TRBJ2-5, the full variable domain reads ETGVTQSPTHLIKTRGQQVTLRCSSQSGHNTVSWYQQALGQGPQFIFQYYREEENGRGNFPPRFSGLQFPNYSSELNVNALELDDSALYLCASSLDLRQQETQYFGPGTRLLVL.

The genes are TRBV2 and TRBJ1-5; tentative D call: TRBD1 (5 bases). The CDR3 runs to 14 residues. Germline V gene lookup returns CDR1 SNHLY and CDR2 FYNNEI. Trimming cost V 7 bases and J 5 bases, with 15 bases left between them. The CDR3 here is CASTRVGGDQPQHF. CDR3 nucleotides: TGTGCCAGCACGCGGGTAGGAGGGGATCAGCCCCAGCATTTT. Filled out from reference TRBV2 and TRBJ1-5, the complete variable domain reads EPEVTQTPSHQVTQMGQEVILRCVPISNHLYFYWYRQILGQKVEFLVSFYNNEISEKSEIFDDQFSVERPDGSNFTLKIRSTKLEDSAMYFCASTRVGGDQPQHFGDGTRLSIL.

The V gene is TRBV6-5, the J gene TRBJ1-3; possibly TRBD1 for D (6 bases). Per the germline V gene, CDR1 is MNHEY and CDR2 is SVGAGI. The CDR3 is made up of 13 amino acids. Trimming took 10 bases from V and 0 from J, leaving 10 bases between them. The CDR3 bases are TGTGCCACCGGACAGAGCTCTGGAAACACCATATATTTT. Protein product: CATGQSSGNTIYF.

The chain couples TRBV15 to TRBJ2-3; a possible D gene is TRBD1 (6 bases). Germline CDR1 is LNHNV and CDR2 is YYDKDF (reference sequence). The CDR3 runs 16 residues. V gave up 0 bases and J gave up 4 bases, with 14 bases separating them. The CDR3: CATSREVARGPDTQYF. CDR3 coding DNA: TGTGCCACCAGCAGAGAAGTGGCCAGGGGTCCAGATACGCAGTATTTT.

This chain links TRBV24-1 with TRBJ2-1, with D perhaps matching TRBD2 (6 bases). CDR3 length equals 13 residues. Trimming removed 9 bases from V and 6 bases from J, with 14 bases in between. Germline loops: CDR1 KGHDR, CDR2 SFDVKD. Here the CDR3 DNA reads TGTGCCACCGCGTTCGGGGGATCCAATGAGCAGTTCTTC. Its protein is CATAFGGSNEQFF.

This clone was recorded once. The V and J genes are TRBV28 and TRBJ1-4; TRBD1 might be the D (5 bases). Germline CDR1 reads MDHEN; CDR2 reads SYDVKM. V gave up 1 base and J gave up 6 bases, with 12 bases separating them. The CDR3 sequence is 15 residues long. The CDR3 reads CASSLYGGGDEKLFF. CDR3 in DNA: TGTGCCAGCAGTTTATATGGGGGAGGGGATGAAAAACTGTTTTTT.

A few counts support this clone. This sequence joins TRBV19 and TRBJ2-1; 7 bases agree with TRBD1. Germline V gene sequence: CDR1 LNHDA, CDR2 SQIVND (reference sequence). Trimming cost V 3 bases and J 0 bases; bases outside gene matches: 8. The CDR3 consists of 17 residues. CDR3 in amino acids: CASSIVGQSSSYNEQFF. The CDR3 coding sequence is TGTGCCAGTAGTATTGTGGGACAGAGTAGCTCCTACAATGAGCAGTTCTTC.

This chain links TRBV7-9 with TRBJ1-2; tentative D call: TRBD1 (5 bases). V lost 5 bases, J lost 6 bases, and 13 bases lay in between. The CDR3 is 13 amino acids. Looked up from germline, CDR1 is SEHNR and CDR2 is FQNEAQ (reference sequence). The CDR3 coding sequence is TGTGCCAGCAGCCCCGCTGAAGGGGATGGCTACACCTTC. This translates into CASSPAEGDGYTF.

V usage is TRBV24-1 and J usage is TRBJ2-5; 13 bases fit TRBD2. Germline V lookup: CDR1 KGHDR, CDR2 SFDVKD. The J segment lost 5 bases and the V segment lost 9 bases, leaving 2 bases of the junction unmatched. The CDR3 loop spans 13 amino acids. Here the CDR3 DNA reads TGTGCCACCGGGGGACTAGCGGGGGAGACCCAGTACTTC. It translates to CATGGLAGETQYF.

The rearrangement links TRBV4-1 to TRBJ1-2, with 11 bases fitting TRBD1. Germline V gene sequence: CDR1 MGHRA, CDR2 YSYEKL. V shed 3 bases, J shed 5 bases, and the junction held 5 bases outside the gene matches. CDR3 length equals 15 residues. In DNA form, the CDR3 reads TGCGCCAGCAGCCATCCCGGACAGGGGGCATATGGCTACACCTTC. It is translated as CASSHPGQGAYGYTF.

The chain recombines TRBV11-2 with TRBJ2-5; the match to TRBD2 covers 8 bases. From germline, CDR1 is SGHAT and CDR2 FQNNGV. This CDR3 contains 16 residues. Losses at the gene ends were 1 base for V and 5 bases for J; bases not matched to a gene: 9. CDR3 DNA sequence: TGTGCCAGCAGCTTAGTCGGGGGGGTCGGTGGTGAGACCCAGTACTTC. The encoded protein is CASSLVGGVGGETQYF.

This chain links TRBV5-1 with TRBJ1-1, with unresolved D. The V end lost 1 base, the J end lost 1 base, and 8 bases lay between the germline ends. The CDR3 spans 14 residues. Germline V lookup: CDR1 SGHRS, CDR2 YFSETQ. CDR3: CASSLFPGNTEAFF. CDR3 bases: TGCGCCAGCAGCTTGTTCCCGGGGAACACTGAAGCTTTCTTT.

The gene calls are TRBV4-1 and TRBJ1-1, with 7 bases identical to TRBD1. The CDR3 is 14 amino acids. The germline V gene encodes CDR1 MGHRA and CDR2 YSYEKL. V was pared by 0 bases and J by 5 bases, with 3 bases of the junction left unmatched. The CDR3 nucleotides read TGCGCCAGCAGCCAAGATACAGGGGCGACTGAAGCTTTCTTT. Amino acids: CASSQDTGATEAFF.

This chain connects TRBV28 to TRBJ2-5, with 8 nucleotides matching TRBD1. V gave up 3 bases and J gave up 5 bases; unmatched junction bases: 8. The CDR3 spans 15 residues. The V gene's germline CDR1 is MDHEN and CDR2 SYDVKM. Here the CDR3 DNA reads TGTGCCAGCAGTTTTCGGACAGGGTCGGAGGAGACCCAGTACTTC. It codes for CASSFRTGSEETQYF.

This clone was recorded once. The genes are TRBV3-1 (or the pseudogene TRBV3-2) and TRBJ1-3, with 7 nucleotides matching TRBD1. Per the germline V gene, CDR1 is LGHDT and CDR2 is YNNKEL (reference sequence). This CDR3 is 15 amino acids long. V lost 5 bases to trimming and J lost 3 bases; unmatched junction nucleotides: 7. The CDR3 sequence is CASSGGTVGGNTIYF. The CDR3 nucleotides are TGTGCCAGCAGCGGGGGGACAGTCGGTGGAAACACCATATATTTT.

A single count supports this clone. The chain couples TRBV19 to TRBJ2-1, with 10 bases fitting TRBD1. From germline, CDR1 is LNHDA and CDR2 SQIVND (reference sequence). The CDR3 runs 15 residues. V was clipped by 4 bases and J by 2 bases; unmatched bases: 2. The CDR3 loop reads CASSRGQGTYNEQFF. DNA for the CDR3: TGTGCCAGTAGTAGGGGACAGGGGACCTACAATGAGCAGTTCTTC.

This sequence joins TRBV27 and TRBJ2-5, with TRBD1 identical over 8 bases. V trimming: 2 bases; J trimming: 7 bases; junction bases outside the gene matches: 9. This CDR3 spans 15 amino acids. Germline CDR1 MNHEY, CDR2 SMNVEV (reference sequence). As DNA, the CDR3 is TGTGCCAGCAGTTTACTAACCGGACAGGGTTGGACCCAGTACTTC. Its translation is CASSLLTGQGWTQYF.

The chain recombines TRBV5-8 with TRBJ2-7; D is unclear. Germline lookup yields CDR1 SGHTS and CDR2 YDEGEE. V lost 1 base, J lost 7 bases, and 9 bases lay in between. The CDR3 has 12 amino acids. The CDR3 loop is CASSLPMSEQYV. CDR3 nucleotide sequence: TGTGCCAGCAGCTTGCCGATGAGTGAGCAGTACGTC.

The rearrangement uses TRBV5-1 and TRBJ2-1; TRBD2 matches 14 bases. V lost 3 bases to trimming and J lost 8 bases; unmatched junction nucleotides: 10. CDR1 is SGHRS, CDR2 YFSETQ, per germline. This CDR3 region has 17 residues. CDR3 region: CASSSTTGTSGRYEQFF. CDR3 sequence (DNA): TGCGCCAGCAGCTCGACAACCGGGACTAGCGGGAGATATGAGCAGTTCTTC.

The chain links TRBV6-5 to TRBJ2-5; D not resolved. Trimming shortened V by 3 bases and J by 9 bases, and 8 bases separated the two germline ends. The germline V gene encodes CDR1 MNHEY and CDR2 SVGAGI. This CDR3 comprises 11 residues. The CDR3 loop reads CASSYRSSQYF. CDR3 DNA sequence: TGTGCCAGCAGTTATCGGAGTTCCCAGTACTTC.

This chain uses TRBV5-4 with TRBJ2-2, with no clear D. Germline assignment: CDR1 SGHNT and CDR2 YYREEE (reference sequence). CDR3 length: 15 amino acids. Trimming pared 3 bases from V and 0 bases from J, leaving 9 bases between. The CDR3 DNA is TGTGCCAGCAGCTCCGACGGAGCGAACACCGGGGAGCTGTTTTTT. Amino acids: CASSSDGANTGELFF. Full variable domain (rest looked up from reference TRBV5-4 and TRBJ2-2): ETGVTQSPTHLIKTRGQQVTLRCSSQSGHNTVSWYQQALGQGPQFIFQYYREEENGRGNFPPRFSGLQFPNYSSELNVNALELDDSALYLCASSSDGANTGELFFGEGSRLTVL.

The chain carries TRBV29-1 and TRBJ2-3; D gene ambiguous. Germline V CDR1 and CDR2: SQVTM, ANQGSEA. The V end lost 7 bases, the J end lost 0 bases, and 11 bases lay between the germline ends. The CDR3 has 13 residues. The CDR3 nucleotides are TGCAGCGCGAAGAAAACTAGCACAGATACGCAGTATTTT. It is translated as CSAKKTSTDTQYF.